This T cell receptor (beta chain) is drawn from a study of blood T cell repertoires in COVID-19. Turning to this clone: This same CDR3 is encoded by further DNA sequences in the sample.

With 4 bases clipped from V and 5 bases from J, the junction kept 1 base outside the gene matches. The CDR3 runs to 13 residues. CDR1 SGDLS and CDR2 YYNGEE come from the germline V gene. Generated by immunoSEQ multiplex PCR, the TCRdb table keeps only in-frame clones and is missing some. The table lists around 360,000 clones, roughly nine tenths of them singletons, with 2.5% to 3% in the top ten. The source is a woman aged 25-40 years who had recovered from COVID-19. Material: PBMCs or T cells enriched from blood (not recorded which). The chain combines TRBV9 with TRBJ1-5, with 9 bases aligning to TRBD1. The CDR3 sequence is CASSRTGDQPQHF. The CDR3 bases are TGTGCCAGCAGCCGGACAGGGGATCAGCCCCAGCATTTT.